The T cell receptor (beta chain) described here comes from a study of a mutant IDH1 vaccine in newly diagnosed glioma. Documented time point: week 47, end of study. Every vaccination contained 300 ug of the mutant IDH1 20-mer peptide and was paired with topical imiquimod. Some clones are missing from TCRdb's copy, which holds only in-frame ones; the method was immunoSEQ multiplex PCR. The repertoire includes about 94,000 clones, roughly 91% of them detected once, and 0.6% to 0.95% sits in the top ten. CDR1 and CDR2 (germline): LNHDA, SQIVND (reference sequence). Trimming left V 7 bases short and J 0 bases short, with 10 bases between. CDR3 length: 13 amino acids. As for this clone: The antigen remains undetermined.

This clonotype was obtained from a woman between 50 and 59 years old with glioma. The J gene is TRBJ2-7, the V gene TRBV19, with D hard to call. Source: PBMCs, taken from a glioma patient whose treatment included an IDH1 peptide vaccine. The DNA of the CDR3 is TGTGCCAGTAAGGGCGGAGACTCCTACGAGCAGTACTTC. Protein sequence: CASKGGDSYEQYF. Combining the CDR3 with reference TRBV19 and TRBJ2-7 gives the whole variable domain DGGITQSPKYLFRKEGQNVTLSCEQNLNHDAMYWYRQDPGQGLRLIYYSQIVNDFQKGDIAEGYSVSREKKESFPLTVTSAQKNPTAFYLCASKGGDSYEQYFGPGTRLTVT.